The TCR beta chain described here comes from a study of identical twins. The study, taken as a whole, reports: Cross-sectional statistics, not tracking of the same donors, supported the conclusions.

Of note for this clonotype: Its antigen is still unknown.

The CDR3 loop spans 17 amino acids. CDR1 and CDR2 (germline): MGHRA, YSYEKL. Trimming shortened V by 4 bases and J by 5 bases, and 22 bases separated the two germline ends. In TCRdb, the 5' RACE reads were re-called with MiXCR into one record per CDR3 protein. Of roughly 490,000 distinct CDR3 sequences listed, roughly an eighth are singletons. This same sample was also taken into another study, of yellow fever vaccine responses in identical twins.

The specimen sequenced was CD4+ T cells sorted from blood. This chain links TRBV4-1 with TRBJ2-3; possible D gene TRBD2, 6 bases. The receptor's source is a woman aged 18-30 years in good health. CDR3 amino acids: CASSRGGVAPLGDTQYF. DNA of the CDR3: TGCGCCAGCAGCCGAGGCGGGGTGGCCCCCCTCGGAGATACGCAGTATTTT.